This is a list of T cell receptor beta chains from one sample in a study of memory CD4+ T cells and cytomegalovirus serostatus. TCRdb's table, derived via immunoSEQ multiplex PCR, lists solely in-frame clones and lacks some. The sample records more than 35,000 clones, about three quarters being singletons. Sequenced input: memory CD4+ T cells from blood. Source of these receptors: an adult in good health and CMV-seronegative. Each CDR3 is given with its conserved first and last residue. A D gene is named only where the DNA matches it firmly. Clone sizes are given selectively: once, few, many, or a class where the clone is expanded.

size: .; D: .; V: TRBV15; length: 15; J: TRBJ1-5; DNA: TGTGCCACCAGCAGGGGTGGACAAGTATTGGGGCCCCAGCATTTT; CDR3: CATSRGGQVLGPQHF
size: few; D: .; V: TRBV5-1; length: 15; J: TRBJ1-1; DNA: TGCGCCAGCAGCGAGAAGACCCGGGACGGGGGAAGAGCTTTCTTT; CDR3: CASSEKTRDGGRAFF
size: .; D: .; V: TRBV29-1; length: 12; J: TRBJ1-4; DNA: TGCAGCGTTGGAGACAGCCCCGTATTACTGTTTTTT; CDR3: CSVGDSPVLLFF
size: .; D: .; V: TRBV27; length: 15; J: TRBJ2-5; DNA: TGTGCCAGCAGTTACAGTAGGGACTACCAAGAGACCCAGTACTTC; CDR3: CASSYSRDYQETQYF
size: .; D: .; V: TRBV7-2; length: 12; J: TRBJ2-7; DNA: TGTGCCAGCAGCTCCTCCCCCTACGAGCAGTACTTC; CDR3: CASSSSPYEQYF
size: .; D: .; V: TRBV27; length: 16; J: TRBJ2-4; DNA: TGTGCCAGCAGCCCTGGCGGGGCGCTAGCCAAAAACATTCAGTACTTC; CDR3: CASSPGGALAKNIQYF
size: .; D: .; V: TRBV14; length: 16; J: TRBJ1-4; DNA: TGTGCCAGCAGCCAAGAACCGCAGGGGTTTGGTGAAAAACTGTTTTTT; CDR3: CASSQEPQGFGEKLFF
size: once; D: .; V: TRBV7-8; length: 17; J: TRBJ2-6; DNA: TGTGCCAGCAGCTTAGCAGGCTCCCACTCTGGGGCCAACGTCCTGACTTTC; CDR3: CASSLAGSHSGANVLTF
size: few; D: TRBD2; V: TRBV19; length: 17; J: TRBJ2-2; DNA: TGTGCCAGTAGTATCAGGACTAGCGGGGGAAAAACCGGGGAGCTGTTTTTT; CDR3: CASSIRTSGGKTGELFF
size: .; D: TRBD1; V: TRBV27; length: 14; J: TRBJ1-5; DNA: TGTGCCAGCAGTTTACAGGGGGGCAATCAGCCCCAGCATTTT; CDR3: CASSLQGGNQPQHF
size: few; D: TRBD1; V: TRBV7-8; length: 13; J: TRBJ1-5; DNA: TGTGCCAGCAGCCGGACAGGGGACCAGCCCCAGCATTTT; CDR3: CASSRTGDQPQHF
size: .; D: .; V: TRBV5-1; length: 15; J: TRBJ2-1; DNA: TGCGCCAGCAGCTCCTCCGGCGGGGTATACAATGAGCAGTTCTTC; CDR3: CASSSSGGVYNEQFF
size: few; D: .; V: TRBV11-2; length: 13; J: TRBJ2-6; DNA: TGTGCCAGCAGTTCCCCACGGGCCAACGTCCTGACTTTC; CDR3: CASSSPRANVLTF